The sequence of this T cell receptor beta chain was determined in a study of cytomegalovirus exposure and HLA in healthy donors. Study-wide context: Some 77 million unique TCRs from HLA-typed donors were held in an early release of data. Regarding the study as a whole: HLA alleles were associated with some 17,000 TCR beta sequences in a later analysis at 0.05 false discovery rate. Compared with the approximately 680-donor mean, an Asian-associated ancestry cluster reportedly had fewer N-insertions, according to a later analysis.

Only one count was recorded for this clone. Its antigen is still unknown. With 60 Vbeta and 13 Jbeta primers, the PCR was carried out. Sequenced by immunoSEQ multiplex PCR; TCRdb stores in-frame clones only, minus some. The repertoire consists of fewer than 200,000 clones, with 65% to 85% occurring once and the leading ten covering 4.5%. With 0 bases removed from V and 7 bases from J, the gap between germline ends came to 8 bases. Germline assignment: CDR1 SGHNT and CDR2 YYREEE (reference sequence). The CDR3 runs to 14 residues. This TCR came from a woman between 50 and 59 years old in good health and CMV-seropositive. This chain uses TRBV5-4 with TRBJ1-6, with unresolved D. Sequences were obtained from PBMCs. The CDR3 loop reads CASSLETGNSPLHF. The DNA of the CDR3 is TGTGCCAGCAGCTTGGAGACCGGGAATTCACCCCTCCACTTT.